This T cell receptor (beta chain) was found in a study of cytomegalovirus exposure and HLA in healthy donors. Study information: A data release that came early held 80 million to 95 million unique TCRs from HLA-typed donors.

The PCR contained 60 Vbeta and 13 Jbeta primers. Measured with immunoSEQ multiplex PCR; TCRdb has only the in-frame clones, and not every one. The sample lists roughly 110,000 clones, about 80% occurring once. Whole-study findings and limits: Researchers had no immune exposure information except CMV serostatus available.

V was cut by 3 bases and J by 1 base, with 7 bases left in between. Germline loops: CDR1 MNHEY, CDR2 SMNVEV (reference sequence). The CDR3 is made up of 14 amino acids. To note about this clone: As yet, its antigen is unknown.

Material: PBMCs. This clonotype was obtained from a female donor in good health and CMV-seronegative. The chain combines TRBV27 with TRBJ1-5; D gene unclear. CDR3 sequence reads: CASSLAGSNQPQHF. The CDR3 region has the DNA TGTGCCAGCAGTTTGGCAGGAAGCAATCAGCCCCAGCATTTT.